This record covers a single TCR beta chain. There are 14 residues in the CDR3. CDR1 is LNHDA and CDR2 is SQIVND in the germline V gene (reference sequence). Trimming pared 3 bases from V and 10 bases from J, leaving 13 bases between. Here immunoSEQ multiplex PCR was the method, and the copy in TCRdb shows in-frame clones only, minus some. Seen here are tens of thousands of clones, more than 75% observed once, and the top ten hold 4% to 4.5%. This sample was included in a study of T cell changes during pregnancy in multiple sclerosis. The chain is built from TRBV19 and TRBJ1-6, with TRBD1 as a possible D gene (5 bases). The specimen comprised peripheral blood, sampled in the second trimester of pregnancy. The clonotype originates from a female donor in good health, enrolled as a control in a pregnancy study. CDR3 residues: CASSMGQGGSPLHF. In DNA, the CDR3 is TGTGCCAGTAGTATGGGGCAGGGAGGCTCACCCCTCCACTTT.